Below, one T cell receptor beta chain is given with its context. These data belong to a study of blood T cell repertoires in COVID-19. Germline V CDR1 and CDR2: SGHVS, FNYEAQ. V lost 11 bases, J lost 4 bases, and 11 bases lay in between. This CDR3 contains 11 residues. TCRdb keeps only in-frame clones here, not all; method: immunoSEQ multiplex PCR. This sample has about 310,000 clones, with about 89% found just once. Participant-given clinical history determined each cohort assignment. This sequence was found in a man in his 60s who had recovered from COVID-19. The material sequenced was PBMCs or T cells enriched from blood (not recorded which). The chain has TRBV7-6 and TRBJ2-5; possible D gene TRBD1, 5 bases. The CDR3: CALPQGETQYF. The CDR3 nucleotides read TGTGCCCTCCCCCAGGGAGAGACCCAGTACTTC.